This T cell receptor (beta chain) was obtained from a study of T cell repertoires in cytomegalovirus infection. The study's findings and limits: HLA-C-restricted CMV-specific TCR beta clonotypes prevailed in the ex vivo response.

Each CDR3 protein gets one entry after TCRdb re-called the reads with MiXCR. The profile shows around 450,000 distinct CDR3 sequences, 25% to 40% of them singletons. Turning to this clonotype: What it binds is unknown.

The germline V gene encodes CDR1 DFQATT and CDR2 SNEGSKA (reference sequence). The germline V and J ends were trimmed by 7 bases and 3 bases, with 12 bases remaining between them. This CDR3 has 12 residues. The origin of this receptor is a human donor in good health (CMV status not recorded). Some clones in this sample may be carry-over from other donors' samples. The J gene is TRBJ1-2, the V gene TRBV20-1; TRBD1 is a possible D gene (5 bases). The specimen was PBMCs. The CDR3 loop is CSVPGGDYGYTF. Here the CDR3 DNA reads TGCAGTGTTCCCGGGGGAGACTATGGCTACACCTTC.